Listed below are T cell receptor beta chains from one sample, sequenced in a study of blood T cell repertoires in COVID-19. Using immunoSEQ multiplex PCR, the repertoire was profiled, and TCRdb retains in-frame clones only, with some absent. The table has about 26,000 clones, 90% seen once. Sample: peripheral blood. These receptor sequences come from a man aged 70-80 years with acute or convalescent COVID-19. Both conserved end residues are part of each CDR3. A D gene is named only where the DNA matches it firmly. Size tells how often a clone was seen (once, few, many) or the class of an expanded clone, and some rows leave it out.

clone_size j_call cdr3_length d_call v_call cdr3_nt cdr3_aa
. TRBJ2-1 15 . TRBV7-3 TGTGCCAGCAGCCCTCTCGCGGCCTCCTACAATGAGCAGTTCTTC CASSPLAASYNEQFF
. TRBJ2-2 16 TRBD2 TRBV5-1 TGCGCCAGCAGCTTGGTCCCCAGGGAGGGCACCGGGGAGCTGTTTTTT CASSLVPREGTGELFF
once TRBJ2-7 16 . TRBV10-3 TGTGCCATCAGTGAGTCCCCGGACACCCCTTCCTACGAGCAGTACTTC CAISESPDTPSYEQYF
. TRBJ2-3 14 TRBD2 TRBV24-1 TGTGCCACCAGCTCGGGACTAGCAGCAGATACGCAGTATTTT CATSSGLAADTQYF
. TRBJ2-7 17 . TRBV11-3 TGTGCCAGCAGCTGTGGGTACAGGGTAGGATACCCCTACGAGCAGTACTTC CASSCGYRVGYPYEQYF
. TRBJ2-3 16 TRBD2 TRBV24-1 TGTGCCACCAGTGATCAGGTAGCGGGCCTCACAGATACGCAGTATTTT CATSDQVAGLTDTQYF
. TRBJ2-1 14 . TRBV19 TGTGCCAGTAGTGACAGGCCTCTGGTCAATGAGCAGTTCTTC CASSDRPLVNEQFF
. TRBJ1-2 17 . TRBV28 TGTGCCAGCAGTTCTCCCTTTGAGGGGGGGGGTGGCTATGGCTACACCTTC CASSSPFEGGGGYGYTF
once TRBJ1-5 13 TRBD1 TRBV5-1 TGCGCCAGCAGGGAGGGGGCCAATCAGCCCCAGCATTTT CASREGANQPQHF
once TRBJ1-1 13 . TRBV18 TGTGCCAGCTCCCGAGATTGGAACACTGAAGCTTTCTTT CASSRDWNTEAFF
. TRBJ2-1 15 TRBD1 TRBV4-1 TGCGCCAGCGGGCGAGACAGGGGAGCGGGCAATGAGCAGTTCTTC CASGRDRGAGNEQFF
. TRBJ1-5 15 . TRBV19 TGTGCCAGTAGTATAGCCGGGCCAGGGAATCAGCCCCAGCATTTT CASSIAGPGNQPQHF
. TRBJ2-7 14 . TRBV28 TGTGCCAGCAGTAGGACAGATAATTCCTACGAGCAGTACTTC CASSRTDNSYEQYF
. TRBJ1-1 15 TRBD1 TRBV6-1 TGTGCCAGCAGTGAAGTAGGACAGGGGCGGACTGAAGCTTTCTTT CASSEVGQGRTEAFF
. TRBJ2-5 13 TRBD2 TRBV12-3/TRBV12-4 TGTGCCAGCACCCAGGGACTAGCGGAGACCCAGTACTTC CASTQGLAETQYF
. TRBJ1-4 15 TRBD1 TRBV18 TGTGCCAGCTCACACTCGACAGGGATTAATGAAAAACTGTTTTTT CASSHSTGINEKLFF
. TRBJ2-7 15 TRBD2 TRBV9 TGTGCCAGCAGCCGGACTAGCGGGAGTGTGTACGAGCAGTACTTC CASSRTSGSVYEQYF
. TRBJ1-2 13 . TRBV7-2 TGTGCCAGCAGCCTAATCGGGAGGTATGGCTACACCTTC CASSLIGRYGYTF
. TRBJ2-1 14 TRBD2 TRBV6-4 TGTGCCAGCAGTGACGGGACTAGCCCTAAAGAGCAGTTCTTC CASSDGTSPKEQFF
. TRBJ1-2 15 TRBD1 TRBV6-5 TGTGCCAGCAGTCAGAGCAGGGGGACCGTCTATGGCTACACCTTC CASSQSRGTVYGYTF
once TRBJ2-7 16 TRBD2 TRBV5-1 TGCGCCAGCAGCCCCTACACTAGCGGGAGTTACTACGAGCAGTACTTC CASSPYTSGSYYEQYF
. TRBJ2-1 15 . TRBV6-5 TGTGCCAGCAGTTTCGCGGACGGGACCTACAATGAGCAGTTCTTC CASSFADGTYNEQFF